The rows below give T cell receptor beta chains drawn from one sample of a study of T cells in localized non-small cell lung cancer. Only in-frame clones appear in the TCRdb table, and some are missing; sequencing was by immunoSEQ multiplex PCR. The sample yields some 1,800 clones, about a quarter seen once. The material was normal lung tissue next to the tumor, obtained before any cancer treatment. These receptors originate from a male donor aged 60 or over with stage I lung adenocarcinoma. Each CDR3 is given with its conserved first and last residue. A D gene is named only where the DNA matches it firmly. Not every row has a clone size; where given, it reads once, few, many or a size class.

cdr3_aa	cdr3_nt	j_call	v_call	clone_size	cdr3_length	d_call
CASSQVVGDGYTF	TGTGCCAGCAGCCAGGTGGTGGGAGATGGCTACACCTTC	TRBJ1-2	TRBV7-2	medium-sized	13	-
CAGGGTNEKLFF	TGCGCCGGTGGGGGGACTAATGAAAAACTGTTTTTT	TRBJ1-4	TRBV10-1	-	12	-
CASSYSGSGSSYNEQFF	TGTGCCAGCAGTTACTCGGGTAGCGGGTCCTCCTACAATGAGCAGTTCTTC	TRBJ2-1	TRBV6-8	few	17	TRBD2
CASSIGTVGISSGANVLTF	TGTGCCAGTAGTATAGGCACAGTGGGAATTAGCTCTGGGGCCAACGTCCTGACTTTC	TRBJ2-6	TRBV19	-	19	-
CASSQVGRGNEQFF	TGTGCCAGCAGCCAAGTGGGCCGAGGGAATGAGCAGTTCTTC	TRBJ2-1	TRBV14	large	14	-
CAMGDRENSPLHF	TGTGCCATGGGGGACAGGGAAAATTCACCCCTCCACTTT	TRBJ1-6	TRBV6-8	few	13	TRBD1
CASASGGVYEQYF	TGTGCCAGCGCTAGCGGGGGGGTCTACGAGCAGTACTTC	TRBJ2-7	TRBV9	medium-sized	13	TRBD2
CASSQETGALTGELFF	TGTGCCAGCAGCCAGGAGACGGGGGCCTTAACCGGGGAGCTGTTTTTT	TRBJ2-2	TRBV11-3	-	16	-
CASNWYTGELFF	TGTGCCAGCAATTGGTACACCGGGGAGCTGTTTTTT	TRBJ2-2	TRBV6-8	few	12	-
CASSVGTPGTEAFF	TGTGCCAGCAGCGTAGGAACCCCGGGCACTGAAGCTTTCTTT	TRBJ1-1	TRBV9	-	14	-
CASSMDWNTEAFF	TGTGCCAGTAGTATGGACTGGAACACTGAAGCTTTCTTT	TRBJ1-1	TRBV19	large	13	-
CASTKNNQPQHF	TGTGCCAGCACGAAGAACAATCAGCCCCAGCATTTT	TRBJ1-5	TRBV28	-	12	-
CASAAYLGPEAFF	TGTGCCAGCGCTGCATATCTAGGTCCTGAAGCTTTCTTT	TRBJ1-1	TRBV6-8	few	13	-
CASSSGGPSTDTQYF	TGTGCCAGCAGCTCCGGGGGGCCGAGCACAGATACGCAGTATTTT	TRBJ2-3	TRBV11-3	medium-sized	15	-
CASSETVQETQYF	TGTGCCAGCAGTGAAACAGTCCAAGAGACCCAGTACTTC	TRBJ2-5	TRBV9	few	13	-
CASNAKSGLRSEAFF	TGTGCCAGTAACGCAAAATCGGGGCTAAGGTCTGAAGCTTTCTTT	TRBJ1-1	TRBV19	-	15	-
CASTGGAHGVVNTEAFF	TGTGCCAGTACCGGGGGGGCACATGGGGTCGTGAACACTGAAGCTTTCTTT	TRBJ1-1	TRBV19	-	17	-
CASTPREGSYGYTF	TGTGCCAGCACTCCCCGGGAGGGAAGCTATGGCTACACCTTC	TRBJ1-2	TRBV6-8	few	14	-
CASSYGPLNEQYF	TGTGCCAGCAGTTACGGCCCTCTCAACGAGCAGTACTTC	TRBJ2-7	TRBV6-8	-	13	-
CASSDRGRIYEQYF	TGTGCCAGTAGCGACAGGGGGCGTATCTACGAGCAGTACTTC	TRBJ2-7	TRBV19	-	14	TRBD1
CASMQAYTIYF	TGTGCCAGTATGCAGGCATACACCATATATTTT	TRBJ1-3	TRBV19	-	11	-
CASSLGGGITEAFF	TGCGCCAGCAGCTTGGGAGGGGGGATCACTGAAGCTTTCTTT	TRBJ1-1	TRBV5-1	few	14	-
CASSPQPGANVLTF	TGTGCCAGCAGCCCCCAACCTGGGGCCAACGTCCTGACTTTC	TRBJ2-6	TRBV11-3	-	14	-
CASSMNSDNEQFF	TGTGCCAGTAGTATGAATAGCGACAATGAGCAGTTCTTC	TRBJ2-1	TRBV19	large	13	-
CASSQVNRPGYTF	TGTGCCAGCAGCCAAGTTAATAGACCCGGCTACACCTTC	TRBJ1-2	TRBV14	-	13	-
CASSLARNTEAFF	TGCGCCAGCAGCTTGGCAAGGAACACTGAAGCTTTCTTT	TRBJ1-1	TRBV23-1	-	13	-
CASTKGTGPPNTGELFF	TGTGCCAGCACCAAGGGGACAGGGCCCCCGAACACCGGGGAGCTGTTTTTT	TRBJ2-2	TRBV9	few	17	TRBD1
CASSLNGDSLNEKLFF	TGTGCCAGCAGCTTAAACGGCGACAGCCTTAATGAAAAACTGTTTTTT	TRBJ1-4	TRBV7-1	medium-sized	16	-
CATSRDYGTSLRELFF	TGTGCCACCAGCAGAGATTACGGGACTAGCCTTAGGGAGCTGTTTTTT	TRBJ2-2	TRBV15	few	16	TRBD2
CASSHGQGTRREQYF	TGTGCCAGCAGTCACGGACAGGGGACTAGACGCGAGCAGTACTTC	TRBJ2-7	TRBV11-3	few	15	-
CASSSRTANTEAFF	TGTGCCAGTAGTTCCCGGACGGCGAACACTGAAGCTTTCTTT	TRBJ1-1	TRBV19	-	14	-
CASSLEQVTDTQYF	TGTGCCAGCAGCTTAGAGCAGGTCACAGATACGCAGTATTTT	TRBJ2-3	TRBV11-3	medium-sized	14	-